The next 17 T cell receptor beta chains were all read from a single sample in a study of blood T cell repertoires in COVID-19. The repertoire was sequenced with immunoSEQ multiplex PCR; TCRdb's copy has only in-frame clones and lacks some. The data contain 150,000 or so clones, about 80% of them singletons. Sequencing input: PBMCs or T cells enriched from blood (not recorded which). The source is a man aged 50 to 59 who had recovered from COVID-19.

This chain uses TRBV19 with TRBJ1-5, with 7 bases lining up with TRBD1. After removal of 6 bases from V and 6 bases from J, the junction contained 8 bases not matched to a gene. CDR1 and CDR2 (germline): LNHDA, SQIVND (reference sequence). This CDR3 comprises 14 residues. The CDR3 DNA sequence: TGTGCCAGTAGACAGGGGTCCCCTAGTCAGCCCCAGCATTTT. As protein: CASRQGSPSQPQHF.

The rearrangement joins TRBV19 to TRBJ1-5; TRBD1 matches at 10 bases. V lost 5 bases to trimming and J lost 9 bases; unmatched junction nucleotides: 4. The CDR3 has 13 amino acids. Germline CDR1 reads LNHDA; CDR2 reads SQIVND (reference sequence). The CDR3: CASSRDRGMPQHF. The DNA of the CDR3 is TGTGCCAGTAGTCGGGACAGGGGAATGCCCCAGCATTTT.

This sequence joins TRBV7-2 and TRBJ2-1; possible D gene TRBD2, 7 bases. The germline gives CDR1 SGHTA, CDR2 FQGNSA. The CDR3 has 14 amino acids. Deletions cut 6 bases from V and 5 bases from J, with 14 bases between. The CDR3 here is CASREGGANNEQFF. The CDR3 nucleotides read TGTGCCAGCAGGGAGGGGGGGGCCAACAATGAGCAGTTCTTC. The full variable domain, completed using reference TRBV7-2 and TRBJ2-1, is GAGVSQSPSNKVTEKGKDVELRCDPISGHTALYWYRQSLGQGLEFLIYFQGNSAPDKSGLPSDRFSAERTGGSVSTLTIQRTQQEDSAVYLCASREGGANNEQFFGPGTRLTVL.

The CDR3 loop reads CASSSILSSYEQYF. In nucleotides, the CDR3 is TGTGCCAGCAGTTCAATCCTTAGCTCCTACGAGCAGTACTTC. V is TRBV28 and J is TRBJ2-7; no reliable D call. The germline V gene has CDR1 MDHEN and CDR2 SYDVKM. The CDR3 is made up of 14 amino acids. V dropped 4 bases and J dropped 0 bases, with 10 bases sitting between them.

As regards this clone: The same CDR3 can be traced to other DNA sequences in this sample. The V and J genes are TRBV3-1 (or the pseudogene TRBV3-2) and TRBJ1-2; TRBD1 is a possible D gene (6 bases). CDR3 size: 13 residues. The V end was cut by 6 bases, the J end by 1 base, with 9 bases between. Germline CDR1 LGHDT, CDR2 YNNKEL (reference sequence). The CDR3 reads CASSPDSNYGYTF. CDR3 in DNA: TGTGCCAGCAGTCCGGACAGTAACTATGGCTACACCTTC.

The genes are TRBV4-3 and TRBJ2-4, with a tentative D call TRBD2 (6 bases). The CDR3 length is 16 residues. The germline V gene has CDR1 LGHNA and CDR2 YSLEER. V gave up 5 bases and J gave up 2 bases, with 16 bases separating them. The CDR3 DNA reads TGCGCCAGCAGCTCTTTCATACGGGGGTCCAAAAACATTCAGTACTTC. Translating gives CASSSFIRGSKNIQYF.

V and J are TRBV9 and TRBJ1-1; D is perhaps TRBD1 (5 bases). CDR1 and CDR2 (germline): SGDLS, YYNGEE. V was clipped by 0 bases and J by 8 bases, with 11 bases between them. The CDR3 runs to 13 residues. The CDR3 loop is CASSVVNRGEAFF. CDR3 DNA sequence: TGTGCCAGCAGCGTAGTTAATAGGGGAGAAGCTTTCTTT. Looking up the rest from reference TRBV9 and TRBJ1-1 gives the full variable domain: DSGVTQTPKHLITATGQRVTLRCSPRSGDLSVYWYQQSLDQGLQFLIQYYNGEERAKGNILERFSAQQFPDLHSELNLSSLELGDSALYFCASSVVNRGEAFFGQGTRLTVV.

The CDR3 region has the DNA TGTGCCAGCAGACCTGGGACCGGGAGATCCTACGAGCAGTACTTC. Its protein is CASRPGTGRSYEQYF. The rearrangement links TRBV6-5 to TRBJ2-7, with D perhaps TRBD2 (6 bases). Deletions cut 6 bases from V and 1 base from J, with 16 bases between. This CDR3 contains 15 residues. Per the germline V gene, CDR1 is MNHEY and CDR2 is SVGAGI.

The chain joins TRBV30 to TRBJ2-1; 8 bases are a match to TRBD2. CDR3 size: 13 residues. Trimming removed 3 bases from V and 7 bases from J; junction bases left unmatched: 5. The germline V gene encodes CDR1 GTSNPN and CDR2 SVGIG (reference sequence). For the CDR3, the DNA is TGTGCCTGGAGACTTCGGGGGGGGAATGAGCAGTTCTTC. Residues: CAWRLRGGNEQFF. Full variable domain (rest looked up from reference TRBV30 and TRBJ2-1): SQTIHQWPATLVQPVGSPLSLECTVEGTSNPNLYWYRQAAGRGLQLLFYSVGIGQISSEVPQNLSASRPQDRQFILSSKKLLLSDSGFYLCAWRLRGGNEQFFGPGTRLTVL.

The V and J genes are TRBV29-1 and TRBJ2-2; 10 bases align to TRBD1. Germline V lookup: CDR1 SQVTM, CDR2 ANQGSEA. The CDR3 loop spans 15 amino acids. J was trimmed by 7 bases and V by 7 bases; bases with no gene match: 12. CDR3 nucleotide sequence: TGCAGCGGAGCTAATGACAGGGGGCGCATCGGGGAGCTGTTTTTT. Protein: CSGANDRGRIGELFF.

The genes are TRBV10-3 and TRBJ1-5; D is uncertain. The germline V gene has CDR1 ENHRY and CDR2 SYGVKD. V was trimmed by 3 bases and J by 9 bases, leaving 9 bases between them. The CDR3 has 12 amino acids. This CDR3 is CAISDPSGPQHF. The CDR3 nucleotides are TGTGCCATCAGTGATCCTTCGGGGCCCCAGCATTTT.

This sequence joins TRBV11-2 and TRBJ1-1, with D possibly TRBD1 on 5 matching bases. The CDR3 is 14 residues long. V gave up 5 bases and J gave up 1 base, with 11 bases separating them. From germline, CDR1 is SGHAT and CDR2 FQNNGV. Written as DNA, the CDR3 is TGTGCCAGCAGCCCAGGACATACGAACACTGAAGCTTTCTTT. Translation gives CASSPGHTNTEAFF.

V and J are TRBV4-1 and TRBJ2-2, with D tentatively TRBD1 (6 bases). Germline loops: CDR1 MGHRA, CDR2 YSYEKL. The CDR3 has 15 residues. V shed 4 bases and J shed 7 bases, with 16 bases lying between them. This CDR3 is CASSPRAEGVGELFF. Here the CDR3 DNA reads TGCGCCAGCAGCCCCAGGGCAGAGGGGGTCGGGGAGCTGTTTTTT.

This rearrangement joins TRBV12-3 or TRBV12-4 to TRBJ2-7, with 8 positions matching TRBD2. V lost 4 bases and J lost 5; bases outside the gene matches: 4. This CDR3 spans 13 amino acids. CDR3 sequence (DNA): TGTGCCAGCAGTTCCCGGGGGGGAAACGAGCAGTACTTC. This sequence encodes CASSSRGGNEQYF.

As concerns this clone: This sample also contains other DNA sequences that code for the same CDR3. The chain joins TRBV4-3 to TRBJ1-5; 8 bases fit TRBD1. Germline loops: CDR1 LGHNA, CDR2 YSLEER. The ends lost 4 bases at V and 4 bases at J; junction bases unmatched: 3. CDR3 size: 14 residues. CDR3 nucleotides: TGCGCCAGCAGCCCCGGACAGGGAAATCAGCCCCAGCATTTT. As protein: CASSPGQGNQPQHF.

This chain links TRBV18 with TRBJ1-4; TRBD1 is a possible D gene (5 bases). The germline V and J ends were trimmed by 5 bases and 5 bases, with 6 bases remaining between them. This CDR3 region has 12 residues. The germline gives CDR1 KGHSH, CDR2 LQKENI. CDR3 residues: CASSDRNEKLFF. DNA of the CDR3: TGTGCCAGCTCAGACAGAAATGAAAAACTGTTTTTT. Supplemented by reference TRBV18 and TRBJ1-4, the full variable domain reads NAGVMQNPRHLVRRRGQEARLRCSPMKGHSHVYWYRQLPEEGLKFMVYLQKENIIDESGMPKERFSAEFPKEGPSILRIQQVVRGDSAAYFCASSDRNEKLFFGSGTQLSVL.

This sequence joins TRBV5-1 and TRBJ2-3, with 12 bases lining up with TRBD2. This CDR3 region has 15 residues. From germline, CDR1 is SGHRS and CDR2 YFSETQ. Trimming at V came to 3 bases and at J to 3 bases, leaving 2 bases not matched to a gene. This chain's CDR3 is CASSSSGGETDTQYF. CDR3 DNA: TGCGCCAGCAGCTCTAGCGGGGGGGAAACAGATACGCAGTATTTT.